This T cell receptor (beta chain) originates from a study of blood T cell repertoires in COVID-19. Overall study context: PBMCs, B-cell-depleted T cells, or T cells were the source of the cDNA or gDNA that made up the material.

Germline-derived CDR1 and CDR2 are LGHNA and YSLEER. The CDR3 totals 14 residues. V was cut by 0 bases and J by 9 bases, with 12 bases left in between. Authors' methods: Amplification of reference gene primers was used by the study to estimate nucleated cell counts. Profiling relied on immunoSEQ multiplex PCR, and the TCRdb table lists in-frame clones only, not all of them. V and J calls and clone size are copied from that table; D and trimming were computed from the DNA. The repertoire holds 250,000 to 300,000 clones, more than 70% seen once, with 0.95% to 1% in the top ten. The sample taken for sequencing was peripheral blood. The TCR comes from a woman between 40 and 55 years old who had recovered from COVID-19. The V gene is TRBV4-3, the J gene TRBJ1-5; D remains ambiguous. The CDR3 DNA reads TGCGCCAGCAGCCAAGAGTCCCGGAGCGGGCCCCAGCATTTT. This encodes CASSQESRSGPQHF.